A single sample is the source of the 2 T cell receptor beta chains below, sequenced in a study of blood T cell repertoires in COVID-19. Only in-frame clones appear in the TCRdb table, and some are missing; sequencing was by immunoSEQ multiplex PCR. Of some 80,000 clones listed, roughly 78% are singletons. Sample: peripheral blood. The receptors derive from a human donor in a cohort sampled during active COVID-19.

This chain links TRBV19 with TRBJ1-2; 7 bases map to TRBD1. The CDR3 loop spans 14 amino acids. Germline CDR1 is LNHDA and CDR2 is SQIVND (reference sequence). V lost 3 bases to trimming and J lost 4 bases; unmatched junction nucleotides: 5. CDR3 sequence (DNA): TGTGCCAGTAGTATCAAGGGGGCCAGCTATGGCTACACCTTC. Its protein product is CASSIKGASYGYTF. Supplemented by reference TRBV19 and TRBJ1-2, the full variable domain reads DGGITQSPKYLFRKEGQNVTLSCEQNLNHDAMYWYRQDPGQGLRLIYYSQIVNDFQKGDIAEGYSVSREKKESFPLTVTSAQKNPTAFYLCASSIKGASYGYTFGSGTRLTVV.

V and J are TRBV4-1 and TRBJ2-7, with TRBD2 matching over 11 bases. The CDR3 totals 15 residues. V lost 4 bases, J lost 5 bases, and 7 bases stayed unmatched. CDR1 is MGHRA, CDR2 YSYEKL, per germline. CDR3 bases: TGCGCCAGCAGCCCTAGCGGGGGGCCCCCCAACGAGCAGTACTTC. Translated: CASSPSGGPPNEQYF.